The 2 T cell receptor beta chains below were found in one sample sequenced in a study of regulatory T cells in long-lasting Graves disease. The sample's time point: persistent/refractory GD, antithyroid drugs over 5 years with positive TRAb. Scientists built the TCR library using RNA that was extracted from PBMCs. Through Arm-PCR of CDR3 regions and iRepertoire HTBI primers, TCR beta libraries were built. MiXCR, run by TCRdb on the multiplex PCR reads, gives a single entry per CDR3 protein. The table records 650,000 to 700,000 distinct CDR3 sequences, 25% to 30% of them present only once. The sample in question was peripheral blood mononuclear cells (PBMCs), obtained when the disease was refractory, from a patient treated with antithyroid drugs. The receptors shown here come from a female donor with Graves disease.

In nucleotides, the CDR3 is TGTGCCAGCTCATCCCTGACAGGGGCCAGCTCTGGGGCCAACGTCCTGACTTTC. Encoded protein: CASSSLTGASSGANVLTF. This sequence joins TRBV18 and TRBJ2-6, with TRBD1 matching over 8 bases. With 5 bases clipped from V and 0 bases from J, the junction kept 9 bases outside the gene matches. The germline V gene encodes CDR1 KGHSH and CDR2 LQKENI. This CDR3 has 18 amino acids. Full variable domain (outside the CDR3, taken from reference TRBV18 and TRBJ2-6): NAGVMQNPRHLVRRRGQEARLRCSPMKGHSHVYWYRQLPEEGLKFMVYLQKENIIDESGMPKERFSAEFPKEGPSILRIQQVVRGDSAAYFCASSSLTGASSGANVLTFGAGSRLTVL.

The chain combines TRBV9 with TRBJ1-4, with D uncertain. The CDR3 length is 16 residues. The germline V and J ends were trimmed by 0 bases and 1 base, with 10 bases remaining between them. Germline CDR1 SGDLS, CDR2 YYNGEE. CDR3 sequence reads: CASSVGQIRTNEKLFF. In nucleotides, the CDR3 is TGTGCCAGCAGCGTAGGACAAATTAGAACTAATGAAAAACTGTTTTTT.